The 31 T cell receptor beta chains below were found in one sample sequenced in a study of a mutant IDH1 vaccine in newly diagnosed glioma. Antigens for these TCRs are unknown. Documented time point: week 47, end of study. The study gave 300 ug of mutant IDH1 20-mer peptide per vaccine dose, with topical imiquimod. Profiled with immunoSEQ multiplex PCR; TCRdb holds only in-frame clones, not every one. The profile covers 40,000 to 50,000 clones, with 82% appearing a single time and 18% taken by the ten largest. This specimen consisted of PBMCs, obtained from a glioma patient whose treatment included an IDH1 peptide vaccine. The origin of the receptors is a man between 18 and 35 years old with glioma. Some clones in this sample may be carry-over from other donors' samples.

The CDR3, as DNA: TGTGCCACCAGCACGACTCACCGGGACAGGGGCAGAGCTTTCTTT. It yields the protein CATSTTHRDRGRAFF. The chain recombines TRBV15 with TRBJ1-1; TRBD1 agrees at 10 bases. CDR1 LNHNV and CDR2 YYDKDF come from the germline V gene (reference sequence). Trimming removed 4 bases from V and 10 bases from J; junction bases left unmatched: 12. This CDR3 contains 15 residues. Filled out from reference TRBV15 and TRBJ1-1, the complete variable domain reads DAMVIQNPRYQVTQFGKPVTLSCSQTLNHNVMYWYQQKSSQAPKLLFHYYDKDFNNEADTPDNFQSRRPNTSFCFLDIRSPGLGDTAMYLCATSTTHRDRGRAFFGQGTRLTVV.

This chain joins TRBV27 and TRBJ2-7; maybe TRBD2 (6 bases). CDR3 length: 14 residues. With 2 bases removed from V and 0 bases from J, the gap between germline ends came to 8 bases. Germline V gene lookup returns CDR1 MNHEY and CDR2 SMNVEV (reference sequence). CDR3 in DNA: TGTGCCAGCAGTTTAGTCGGGAGCTCCTACGAGCAGTACTTC. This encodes CASSLVGSSYEQYF.

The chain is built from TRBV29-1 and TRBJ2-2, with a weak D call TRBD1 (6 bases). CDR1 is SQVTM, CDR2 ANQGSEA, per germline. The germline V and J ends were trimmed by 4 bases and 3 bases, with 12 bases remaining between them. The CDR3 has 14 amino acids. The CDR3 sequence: CSVAQDSYTGELFF. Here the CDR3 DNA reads TGCAGCGTTGCCCAGGACAGCTACACCGGGGAGCTGTTTTTT.

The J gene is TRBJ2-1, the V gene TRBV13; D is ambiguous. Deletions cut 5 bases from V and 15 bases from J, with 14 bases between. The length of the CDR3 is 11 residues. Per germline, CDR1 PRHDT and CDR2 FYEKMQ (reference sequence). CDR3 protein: CASSPHILPFF. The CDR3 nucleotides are TGTGCCAGCAGCCCCCACATTCTCCCGTTCTTC.

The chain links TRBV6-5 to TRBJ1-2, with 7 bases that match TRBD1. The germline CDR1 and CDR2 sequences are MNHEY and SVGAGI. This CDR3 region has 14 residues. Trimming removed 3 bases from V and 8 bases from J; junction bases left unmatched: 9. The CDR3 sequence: CASSYRTDRLGYTF. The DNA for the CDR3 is TGTGCCAGCAGTTATCGAACGGACAGGCTGGGCTACACCTTC.

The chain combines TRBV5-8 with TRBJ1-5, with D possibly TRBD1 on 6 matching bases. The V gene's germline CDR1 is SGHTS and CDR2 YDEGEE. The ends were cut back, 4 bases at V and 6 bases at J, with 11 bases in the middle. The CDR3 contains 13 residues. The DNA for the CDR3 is TGTGCCAGCAGCCACAGGGAAGGTCAGCCCCAGCATTTT. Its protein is CASSHREGQPQHF.

This CDR3 reads CAISERADTQYF. CDR3 DNA sequence: TGTGCCATCAGTGAGAGGGCAGATACGCAGTATTTT. This chain connects TRBV10-3 to TRBJ2-3; D unclear. Trimming removed 2 bases from V and 4 bases from J, with 4 bases in between. CDR1 and CDR2 (germline): ENHRY, SYGVKD. CDR3 size: 12 residues.

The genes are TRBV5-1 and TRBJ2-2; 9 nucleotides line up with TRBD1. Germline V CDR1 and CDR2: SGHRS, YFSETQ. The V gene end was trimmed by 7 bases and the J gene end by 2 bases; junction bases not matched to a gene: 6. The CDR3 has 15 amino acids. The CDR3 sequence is CASSTGGENTGELFF. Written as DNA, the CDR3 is TGCGCCAGCTCCACAGGGGGCGAAAACACCGGGGAGCTGTTTTTT.

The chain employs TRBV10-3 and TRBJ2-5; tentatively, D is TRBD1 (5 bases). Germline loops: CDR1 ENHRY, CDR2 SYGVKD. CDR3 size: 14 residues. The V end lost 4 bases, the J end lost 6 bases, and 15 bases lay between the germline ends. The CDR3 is CAISASIGAQTQYF. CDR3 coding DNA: TGTGCCATCAGTGCTTCGATAGGGGCCCAGACCCAGTACTTC.

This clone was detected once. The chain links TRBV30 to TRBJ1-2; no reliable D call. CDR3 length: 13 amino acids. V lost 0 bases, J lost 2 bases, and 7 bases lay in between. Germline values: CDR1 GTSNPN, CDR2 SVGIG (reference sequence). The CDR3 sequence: CAWSVQKNYGYTF. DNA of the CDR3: TGTGCCTGGAGTGTACAGAAGAACTATGGCTACACCTTC.

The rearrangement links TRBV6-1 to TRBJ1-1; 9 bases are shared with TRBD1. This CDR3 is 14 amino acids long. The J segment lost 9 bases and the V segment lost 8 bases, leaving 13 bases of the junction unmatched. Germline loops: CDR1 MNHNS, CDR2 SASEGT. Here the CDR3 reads CASHTHTGGAKAFF. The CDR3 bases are TGTGCCAGCCATACTCACACAGGGGGCGCGAAAGCTTTCTTT.

Here the CDR3 reads CASSYPGGRHTEAFF. The CDR3 DNA is TGTGCCAGCAGTTACCCGGGGGGAAGGCACACTGAAGCTTTCTTT. The chain carries TRBV6-6 and TRBJ1-1, with D tentatively TRBD1 (5 bases). The germline CDR1 and CDR2 sequences are MNHNY and SVGAGI (reference sequence). The CDR3 totals 15 residues. Between the trimmed V and J ends, which lost 2 bases and 3 bases, there was a span of 13 bases.

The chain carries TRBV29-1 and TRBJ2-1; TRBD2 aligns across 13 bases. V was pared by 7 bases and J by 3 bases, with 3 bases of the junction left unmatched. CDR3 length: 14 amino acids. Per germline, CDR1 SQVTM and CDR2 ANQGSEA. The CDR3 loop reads CSATSGGSYNEQFF. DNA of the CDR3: TGCAGCGCGACTAGCGGGGGGAGCTACAATGAGCAGTTCTTC.

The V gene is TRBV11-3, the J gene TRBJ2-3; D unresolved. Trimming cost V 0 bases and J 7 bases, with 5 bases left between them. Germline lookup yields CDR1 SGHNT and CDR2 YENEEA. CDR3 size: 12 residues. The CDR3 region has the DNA TGTGCCAGCAGCTTAGACGCGTATACGCAGTATTTT. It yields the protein CASSLDAYTQYF.

The CDR3, as DNA: TGCGCCAGCAGCAAGGACAGGGCAAGGAATGAGCAGTTCTTC. Translating it yields CASSKDRARNEQFF. This chain uses TRBV4-3 with TRBJ2-1; 8 bases align to TRBD1. CDR1 LGHNA and CDR2 YSLEER come from the germline V gene. There are 14 residues in the CDR3. V shed 5 bases and J 7 bases; nucleotides not matched to a gene: 7.

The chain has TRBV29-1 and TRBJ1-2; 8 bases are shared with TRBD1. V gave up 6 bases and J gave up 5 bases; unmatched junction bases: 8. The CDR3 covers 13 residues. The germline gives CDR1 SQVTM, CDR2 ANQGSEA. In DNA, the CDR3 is TGCAGCGTCCCCGGACAGGGCAATTATGGCTACACCTTC. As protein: CSVPGQGNYGYTF. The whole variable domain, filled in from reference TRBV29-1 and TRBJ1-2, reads SAVISQKPSRDICQRGTSLTIQCQVDSQVTMMFWYRQQPGQSLTLIATANQGSEATYESGFVIDKFPISRPNLTFSTLTVSNMSPEDSSIYLCSVPGQGNYGYTFGSGTRLTVV.

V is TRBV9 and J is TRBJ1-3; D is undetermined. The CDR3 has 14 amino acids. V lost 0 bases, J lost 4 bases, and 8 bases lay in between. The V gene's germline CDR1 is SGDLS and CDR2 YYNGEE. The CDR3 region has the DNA TGTGCCAGCAGCGTAGGTAGCAACGGAAACACCATATATTTT. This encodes CASSVGSNGNTIYF.

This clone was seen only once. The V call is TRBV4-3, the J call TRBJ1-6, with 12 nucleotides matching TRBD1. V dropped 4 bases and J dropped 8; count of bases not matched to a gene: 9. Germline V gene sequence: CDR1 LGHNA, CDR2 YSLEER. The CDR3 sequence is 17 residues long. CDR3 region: CASSPYAGQGAYSPLHF. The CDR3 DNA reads TGCGCCAGCAGCCCCTATGCGGGACAGGGGGCTTATTCACCCCTCCACTTT.

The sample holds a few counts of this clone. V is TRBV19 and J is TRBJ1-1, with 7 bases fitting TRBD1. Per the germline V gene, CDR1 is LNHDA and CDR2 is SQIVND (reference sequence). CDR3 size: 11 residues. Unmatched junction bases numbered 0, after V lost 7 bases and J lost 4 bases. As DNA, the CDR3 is TGTGCCAGTAAGGGGGCCACTGAAGCTTTCTTT. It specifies CASKGATEAFF. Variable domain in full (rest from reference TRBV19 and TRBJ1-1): DGGITQSPKYLFRKEGQNVTLSCEQNLNHDAMYWYRQDPGQGLRLIYYSQIVNDFQKGDIAEGYSVSREKKESFPLTVTSAQKNPTAFYLCASKGATEAFFGQGTRLTVV.

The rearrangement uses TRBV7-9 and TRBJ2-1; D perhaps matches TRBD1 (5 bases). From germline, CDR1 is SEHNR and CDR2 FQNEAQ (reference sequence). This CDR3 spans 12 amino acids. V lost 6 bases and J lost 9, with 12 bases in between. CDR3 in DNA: TGTGCCAGCAGATCGTCTAGGGGTGAGCAGTTCTTC. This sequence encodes CASRSSRGEQFF.

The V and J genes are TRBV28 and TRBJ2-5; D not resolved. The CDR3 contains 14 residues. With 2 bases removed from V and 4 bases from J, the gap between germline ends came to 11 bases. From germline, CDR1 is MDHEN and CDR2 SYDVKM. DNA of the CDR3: TGTGCCAGCAGTTTAATGGTCCCAGGAGAGACCCAGTACTTC. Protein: CASSLMVPGETQYF. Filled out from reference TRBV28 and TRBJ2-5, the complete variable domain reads DVKVTQSSRYLVKRTGEKVFLECVQDMDHENMFWYRQDPGLGLRLIYFSYDVKMKEKGDIPEGYSVSREKKERFSLILESASTNQTSMYLCASSLMVPGETQYFGPGTRLLVL.

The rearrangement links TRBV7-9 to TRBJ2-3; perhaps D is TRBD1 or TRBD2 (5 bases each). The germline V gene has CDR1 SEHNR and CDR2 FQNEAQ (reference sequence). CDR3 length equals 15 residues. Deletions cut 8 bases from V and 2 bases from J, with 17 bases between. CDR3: CASHAPGTDTDTQYF. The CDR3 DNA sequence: TGTGCCAGCCACGCCCCAGGGACGGACACAGATACGCAGTATTTT.

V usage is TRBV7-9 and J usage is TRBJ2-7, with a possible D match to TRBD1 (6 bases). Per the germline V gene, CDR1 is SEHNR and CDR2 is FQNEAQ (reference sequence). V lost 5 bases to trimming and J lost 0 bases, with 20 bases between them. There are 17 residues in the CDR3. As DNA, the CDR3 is TGTGCCAGCAGCCCTCGCCCCGGGACACCCAGCTCCTACGAGCAGTACTTC. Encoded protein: CASSPRPGTPSSYEQYF.

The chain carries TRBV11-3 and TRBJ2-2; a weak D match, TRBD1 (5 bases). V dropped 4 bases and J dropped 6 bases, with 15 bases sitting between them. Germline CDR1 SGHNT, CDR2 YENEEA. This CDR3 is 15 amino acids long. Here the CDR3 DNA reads TGTGCCAGCAGCTCGTACGCAGGGTCCCCCGGGGAGCTGTTTTTT. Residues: CASSSYAGSPGELFF.

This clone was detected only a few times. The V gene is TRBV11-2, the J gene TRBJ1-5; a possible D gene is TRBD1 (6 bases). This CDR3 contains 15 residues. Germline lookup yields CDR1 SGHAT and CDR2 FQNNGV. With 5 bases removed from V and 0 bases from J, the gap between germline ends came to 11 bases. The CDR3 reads CASSTGGPSNQPQHF. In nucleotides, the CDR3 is TGTGCCAGCAGCACCGGGGGCCCTAGCAATCAGCCCCAGCATTTT. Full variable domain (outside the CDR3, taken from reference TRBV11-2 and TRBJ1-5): EAGVAQSPRYKIIEKRQSVAFWCNPISGHATLYWYQQILGQGPKLLIQFQNNGVVDDSQLPKDRFSAERLKGVDSTLKIQPAKLEDSAVYLCASSTGGPSNQPQHFGDGTRLSIL.

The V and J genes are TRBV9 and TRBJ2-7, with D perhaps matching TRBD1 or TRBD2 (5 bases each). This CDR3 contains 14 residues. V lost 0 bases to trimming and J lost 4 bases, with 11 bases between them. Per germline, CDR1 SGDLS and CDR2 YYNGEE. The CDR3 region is CASSVDLEGYEQYF. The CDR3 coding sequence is TGTGCCAGCAGCGTAGATCTCGAGGGGTACGAGCAGTACTTC.

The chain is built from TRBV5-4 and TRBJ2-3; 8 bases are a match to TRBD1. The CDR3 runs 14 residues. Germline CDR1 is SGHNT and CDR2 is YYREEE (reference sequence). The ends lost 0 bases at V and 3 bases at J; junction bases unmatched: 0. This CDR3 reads CASSLGTGTDTQYF. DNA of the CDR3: TGTGCCAGCAGCTTGGGGACAGGGACAGATACGCAGTATTTT.

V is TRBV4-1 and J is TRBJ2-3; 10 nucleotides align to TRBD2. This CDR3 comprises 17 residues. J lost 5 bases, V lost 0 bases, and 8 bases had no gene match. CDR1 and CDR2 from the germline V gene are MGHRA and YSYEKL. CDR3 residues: CASSQEIRRLAGDTQYF. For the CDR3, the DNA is TGCGCCAGCAGCCAAGAGATCCGGCGACTAGCGGGAGATACGCAGTATTTT.

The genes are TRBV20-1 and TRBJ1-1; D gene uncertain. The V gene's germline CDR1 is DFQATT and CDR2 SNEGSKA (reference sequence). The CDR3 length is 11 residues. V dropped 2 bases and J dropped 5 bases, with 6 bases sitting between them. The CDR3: CSARLLTEAFF. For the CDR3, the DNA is TGCAGTGCTAGACTGTTGACTGAAGCTTTCTTT.

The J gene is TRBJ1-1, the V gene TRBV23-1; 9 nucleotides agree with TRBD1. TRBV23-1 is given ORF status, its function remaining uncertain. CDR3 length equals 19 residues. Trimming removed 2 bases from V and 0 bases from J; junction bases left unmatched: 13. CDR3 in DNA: TGCGCCAGCAGTCAAAAAGAAAGGGACAGGGACTTTATGAACACTGAAGCTTTCTTT. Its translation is CASSQKERDRDFMNTEAFF.

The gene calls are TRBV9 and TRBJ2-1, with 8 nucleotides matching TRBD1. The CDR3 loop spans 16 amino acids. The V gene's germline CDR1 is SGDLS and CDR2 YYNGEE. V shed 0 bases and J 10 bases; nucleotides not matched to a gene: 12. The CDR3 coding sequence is TGTGCCAGCAGCGTAGTTCCTGGACAGGGTCGCGGAGAGCAGTTCTTC. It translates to CASSVVPGQGRGEQFF.